Listed below are T cell receptor beta chains from one sample, sequenced in a study of OX40 agonist ivuxolimab in advanced cancers. TCRdb's copy holds only in-frame clones and misses some; the assay was immunoSEQ multiplex PCR. In the table there are 50,000 to 75,000 clones, 85% to 90% of which are singletons. The material was CD4+ or CD8+ T cells sorted from blood, obtained in a trial of the OX40 agonist ivuxolimab. These receptors came from an adult with an advanced solid tumor such as melanoma, head and neck, liver or kidney cancer. Both conserved end residues are part of each CDR3. D genes are given only for firm matches. Size tells how often a clone was seen (once, few, many) or the class of an expanded clone, and some rows leave it out.

v_call	clone_size	cdr3_length	j_call	d_call	cdr3_nt	cdr3_aa
TRBV29-1	few	12	TRBJ1-2	TRBD1	TGCAGCGTTAGACAGGGGGCGTGGGGCTACACCTTC	CSVRQGAWGYTF
TRBV7-6	-	16	TRBJ2-3	-	TGTGCCAGCAGCTTAATTGGGGGGGCGAGCACAGATACGCAGTATTTT	CASSLIGGASTDTQYF
TRBV7-2	-	12	TRBJ2-3	-	TGTGCCAGCAGCTTTCAGGGGGGTACGCAGTATTTT	CASSFQGGTQYF
TRBV7-8	once	16	TRBJ2-1	-	TGTGCCAGCAGCTTCCTTCGGACCCTGGCCTACAATGAGCAGTTCTTC	CASSFLRTLAYNEQFF
TRBV5-1	-	14	TRBJ1-5	-	TGCGCCAGCAGCCCCGGGGGAGGCAATCAGCCCCAGCATTTT	CASSPGGGNQPQHF
TRBV9	-	15	TRBJ1-2	-	TGTGCCAGCAGCGCACAAGGTCCGCTCGGTTATGGCTACACCTTC	CASSAQGPLGYGYTF
TRBV6-5	-	12	TRBJ1-1	-	TGTGCCAGCAGGGACAGAAACACTGAAGCTTTCTTT	CASRDRNTEAFF
TRBV18	-	18	TRBJ2-6	TRBD1	TGTGCCAGCTCAGCCCGGACAGGGGCATTAAATGGGGCCAACGTCCTGACTTTC	CASSARTGALNGANVLTF
TRBV9	-	16	TRBJ2-7	-	TGTGCCAGCAGCGTAGCCGGACACCTGACTACCTACGAGCAGTACTTC	CASSVAGHLTTYEQYF
TRBV30	-	16	TRBJ2-3	TRBD2	TGTGCCTGGAGTGTTCCTGCTAGCGGGGTGTCAGATACGCAGTATTTT	CAWSVPASGVSDTQYF
TRBV27	-	15	TRBJ1-4	-	TGTGCCAGCAGTTTGGTAGGGGAGAGGAATGAAAAACTGTTTTTT	CASSLVGERNEKLFF
TRBV27	once	14	TRBJ2-5	TRBD1	TGTGCCAGCAGATCGACAGGGGCCAGAGAGACCCAGTACTTC	CASRSTGARETQYF
TRBV5-4	-	12	TRBJ2-1	-	TGTGCCAGCAGCCGAGACTACAATGAGCAGTTCTTC	CASSRDYNEQFF
TRBV5-8	-	14	TRBJ1-1	-	TGTGCCAGCAGCTTGGAGCGGAGGAACACTGAAGCTTTCTTT	CASSLERRNTEAFF
TRBV2	-	11	TRBJ1-1	-	TGTGCCAGCAGTATAGAGGGAGAGGCTTTCTTT	CASSIEGEAFF
TRBV13	once	13	TRBJ1-2	TRBD1	TGTGCCAGCAGCACCACAGGGGTTGGTGGCTACACCTTC	CASSTTGVGGYTF
TRBV9	few	16	TRBJ1-4	-	TGTGCCAGCAGCGTAGGAATGGGGCCGCTTAGCGAAAAACTGTTTTTT	CASSVGMGPLSEKLFF
TRBV2	-	12	TRBJ2-7	-	TGTGCCAGCGGGGATCTTCTCTACGAGCAGTACTTC	CASGDLLYEQYF
TRBV27	-	14	TRBJ2-7	TRBD1	TGTGCCAGCAGTAGAGGACAGGGTTGGTACGAGCAGTACTTC	CASSRGQGWYEQYF
TRBV4-2	few	16	TRBJ2-1	TRBD2	TGTGCCAGCAGCCAAGATAACCGGGGGGGCTACAATGAGCAGTTCTTC	CASSQDNRGGYNEQFF
TRBV28	-	13	TRBJ2-7	-	TGTGCCAGCCGATTGGGTGGGGGCTACGAGCAGTACTTC	CASRLGGGYEQYF
TRBV28	-	16	TRBJ1-4	TRBD1	TGTGCCAGCAGTTTGTTGGGAGGGGGCGGTTATGAAAAACTGTTTTTT	CASSLLGGGGYEKLFF
TRBV6-1	-	14	TRBJ1-4	-	TGTGCCAGCAGTGCATCGACAGTACGGGAAAAACTGTTTTTT	CASSASTVREKLFF
TRBV7-9	-	14	TRBJ2-7	-	TGTGCCAGCAGTTCAGTACAGGGTAGATACGAGCAGTACTTC	CASSSVQGRYEQYF
TRBV27	once	13	TRBJ2-6	-	TGTGCCAGCAGCCTTACTGGGGCCAACGTCCTGACTTTC	CASSLTGANVLTF
TRBV25-1	-	18	TRBJ2-5	-	TGTGCCAGCAGTGAATATAGGATGGGGAATTGGGGGCAAGAGACCCAGTACTTC	CASSEYRMGNWGQETQYF
TRBV29-1	-	14	TRBJ1-1	-	TGCAGCTCCCCCGGGGTAGGGATGAACACTGAAGCTTTCTTT	CSSPGVGMNTEAFF
TRBV29-1	once	18	TRBJ2-3	TRBD2	TGCAGCGTGTCCGGGACTAGCGGGAGGGCCAAAGGTATAGATACGCAGTATTTT	CSVSGTSGRAKGIDTQYF
TRBV12-5	-	13	TRBJ2-5	-	TGTGCTAGTCGAGTGGGCCAGGCCGGGACCCAGTACTTC	CASRVGQAGTQYF
TRBV7-2	-	15	TRBJ2-2	-	TGTGCCAGCAGAACAACAGGGCTTTCCACCGGGGAGCTGTTTTTT	CASRTTGLSTGELFF
TRBV9	-	16	TRBJ2-2	TRBD1	TGTGCCAGCAGCTCGACACAGGGGGCCCTCACCGGGGAGCTGTTTTTT	CASSSTQGALTGELFF
TRBV18	-	14	TRBJ2-7	TRBD1	TGTGCCAGCTCACCTCCGGGACAGGGCTACGAGCAGTACTTC	CASSPPGQGYEQYF
TRBV15	few	13	TRBJ2-7	-	TGTGCCACCAGCAGGGACCGTCTGGACGAGCAGTACTTC	CATSRDRLDEQYF
TRBV10-3	-	14	TRBJ1-5	-	TGTGCCATCAGTGAGTCAGGCTTCAATCAGCCCCAGCATTTT	CAISESGFNQPQHF
TRBV5-5	-	16	TRBJ2-3	TRBD2	TGTGCCAGCAGCTCCACTAGCGGGGGGGCTGGGTATACGCAGTATTTT	CASSSTSGGAGYTQYF
TRBV7-2	-	14	TRBJ1-2	-	TGTGCCAGCATCTCATCCGGGGGAGGTCTTGGCTACACCTTC	CASISSGGGLGYTF
TRBV19	-	16	TRBJ1-4	-	TGTGCCAGTAGTATAGACAGTCTTTCAACTAATGAAAAACTGTTTTTT	CASSIDSLSTNEKLFF
TRBV6-5	-	14	TRBJ2-1	TRBD1	TGTGCCAGCAGTTACGGCCCACAGGGGACTGAGCAGTTCTTC	CASSYGPQGTEQFF
TRBV5-1	-	15	TRBJ1-1	TRBD1	TGCGCCAGCAGCTTGGGGACAGGGGAATACACTGAAGCTTTCTTT	CASSLGTGEYTEAFF
TRBV10-3	few	17	TRBJ1-6	TRBD1	TGTGCCATCAGTGAGTCGGGGACAGGGTCCTATAATTCACCCCTCCACTTT	CAISESGTGSYNSPLHF
TRBV19	-	15	TRBJ1-1	-	TGTGCCAGTAGTCGACCAGGGGCGTCGGTTAATGAAGCTTTCTTT	CASSRPGASVNEAFF
TRBV2	-	14	TRBJ2-3	-	TGTGCCAGCAGTGACGTACAGGGCACAGATACGCAGTATTTT	CASSDVQGTDTQYF
TRBV6-1	-	9	TRBJ1-5	-	TGTGCCAGCATCGCGCCCCAGCATTTT	CASIAPQHF
TRBV7-9	few	18	TRBJ1-2	-	TGTGCCAGCAGCAATCACGCAGGGAGTTATATTACCTTCTATGGCTACACCTTC	CASSNHAGSYITFYGYTF
TRBV30	-	13	TRBJ2-7	-	TGTGCCTGGAAAGCCTTGGACGACTACGAGCAGTACTTC	CAWKALDDYEQYF
TRBV6-5	-	12	TRBJ1-6	-	TGTGCCACCACGGCCTATAATTCACCCCTCCACTTT	CATTAYNSPLHF
TRBV21-1	-	13	TRBJ2-7	-	TGTGCCACCGGGACAGGGAACTCCTACGAGCAGTACTTC	CATGTGNSYEQYF